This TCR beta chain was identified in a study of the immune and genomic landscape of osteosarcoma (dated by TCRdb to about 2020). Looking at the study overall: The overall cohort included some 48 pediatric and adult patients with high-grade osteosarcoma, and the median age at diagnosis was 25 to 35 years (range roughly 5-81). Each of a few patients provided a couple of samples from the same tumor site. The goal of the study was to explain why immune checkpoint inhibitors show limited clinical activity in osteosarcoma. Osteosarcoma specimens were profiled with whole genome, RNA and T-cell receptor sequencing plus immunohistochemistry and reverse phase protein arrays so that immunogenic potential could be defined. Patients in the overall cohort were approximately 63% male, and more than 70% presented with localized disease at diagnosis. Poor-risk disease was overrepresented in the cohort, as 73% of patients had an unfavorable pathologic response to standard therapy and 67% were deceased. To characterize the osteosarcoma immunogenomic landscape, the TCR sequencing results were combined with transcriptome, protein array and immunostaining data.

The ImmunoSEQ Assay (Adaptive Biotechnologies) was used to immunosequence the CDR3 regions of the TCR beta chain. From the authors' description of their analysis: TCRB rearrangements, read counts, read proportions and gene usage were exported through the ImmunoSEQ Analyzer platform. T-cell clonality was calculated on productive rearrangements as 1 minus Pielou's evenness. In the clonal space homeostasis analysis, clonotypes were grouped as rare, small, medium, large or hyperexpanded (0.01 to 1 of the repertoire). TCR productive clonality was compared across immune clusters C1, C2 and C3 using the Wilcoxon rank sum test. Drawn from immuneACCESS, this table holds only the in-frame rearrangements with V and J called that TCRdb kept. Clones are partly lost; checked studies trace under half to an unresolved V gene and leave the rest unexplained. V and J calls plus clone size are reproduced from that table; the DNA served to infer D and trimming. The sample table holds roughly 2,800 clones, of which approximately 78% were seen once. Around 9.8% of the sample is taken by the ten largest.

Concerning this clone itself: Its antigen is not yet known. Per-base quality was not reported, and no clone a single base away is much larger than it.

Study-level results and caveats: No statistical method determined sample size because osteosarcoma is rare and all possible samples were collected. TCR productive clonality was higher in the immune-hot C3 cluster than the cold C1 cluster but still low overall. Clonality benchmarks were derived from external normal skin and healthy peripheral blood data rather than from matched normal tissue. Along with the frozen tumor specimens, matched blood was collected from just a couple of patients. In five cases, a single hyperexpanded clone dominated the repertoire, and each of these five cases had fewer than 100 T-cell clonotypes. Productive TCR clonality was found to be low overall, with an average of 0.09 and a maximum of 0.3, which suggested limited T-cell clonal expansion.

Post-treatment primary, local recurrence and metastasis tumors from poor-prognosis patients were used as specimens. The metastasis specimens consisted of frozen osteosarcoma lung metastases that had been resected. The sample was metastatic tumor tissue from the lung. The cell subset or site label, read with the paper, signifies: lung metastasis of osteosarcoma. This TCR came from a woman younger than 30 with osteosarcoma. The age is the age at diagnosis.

The sequenced DNA: TGTGCCAGCAGTGAATACAGCAAAAATCAGCCCCAGCATTTT. It codes for CASSEYSKNQPQHF. The V and J genes are TRBV6-1 and TRBJ1-5, with no confident D gene call. The CDR3 runs 14 residues from the cysteine to the phenylalanine. Of all the DNA, just the CDR3 is kept, 42 bases in frame from base 1. Relative to germline, V is 2 bases shorter and J is 4 bases shorter, with 9 bases between their ends. Based on the germline V gene, the CDR1 and CDR2 sequences are MNHNS and SASEGT.